The 14 T cell receptor beta chains given below trace back to one sample, sequenced in a study of blood T cell repertoires in COVID-19. Libraries were prepared by immunoSEQ multiplex PCR; TCRdb keeps only in-frame clonotypes and omits some of them. The table includes approximately 12,000 clones, about four fifths detected once. The specimen was peripheral blood. Receptors originate from a man at least 80 years old with acute or convalescent COVID-19.

The chain carries TRBV18 and TRBJ2-1; 12 positions match TRBD2. Unmatched junction bases numbered 1, after V lost 4 bases and J lost 0 bases. CDR3 length: 16 residues. Per the germline V gene, CDR1 is KGHSH and CDR2 is LQKENI. CDR3 nucleotides: TGTGCCAGCTCACAACTAGCGGGGGGCTCCTACAATGAGCAGTTCTTC. Its translation: CASSQLAGGSYNEQFF.

The genes are TRBV2 and TRBJ2-5; possibly TRBD2 for D (6 bases). Germline values: CDR1 SNHLY, CDR2 FYNNEI. The CDR3 runs 14 residues. V dropped 8 bases and J dropped 3 bases, with 16 bases sitting between them. The CDR3 loop is CASQNAGIKETQYF. The CDR3 coding sequence is TGTGCCAGCCAAAACGCGGGGATAAAAGAGACCCAGTACTTC. Together with reference TRBV2 and TRBJ2-5, the CDR3 gives the full variable domain: EPEVTQTPSHQVTQMGQEVILRCVPISNHLYFYWYRQILGQKVEFLVSFYNNEISEKSEIFDDQFSVERPDGSNFTLKIRSTKLEDSAMYFCASQNAGIKETQYFGPGTRLLVL.

The chain carries TRBV6-1 and TRBJ2-7; perhaps TRBD2 as D (6 bases). This CDR3 contains 14 residues. Germline V CDR1 and CDR2: MNHNS, SASEGT. The V gene lost 3 bases and the J gene lost 2 bases, with 11 bases spanning the gap. CDR3 amino acids: CASSEEGDTYEQYF. The CDR3 bases are TGTGCCAGCAGTGAGGAGGGAGACACCTACGAGCAGTACTTC.

This chain joins TRBV30 and TRBJ1-2, with a weak D call TRBD1 (6 bases). Per the germline V gene, CDR1 is GTSNPN and CDR2 is SVGIG (reference sequence). The CDR3 covers 12 residues. Trimming left V 4 bases short and J 7 bases short, with 13 bases between. The CDR3 bases are TGTGCCTGGAAAATAGGGGGTTTTGGCTACACCTTC. As protein: CAWKIGGFGYTF.

V is TRBV18 and J is TRBJ2-1; 7 bases line up with TRBD2. The junction had 4 bases not matched to a gene; V was cut back by 3 bases and J by 5 bases. The CDR3 has 14 amino acids. Germline-derived CDR1 and CDR2 are KGHSH and LQKENI. The CDR3 sequence: CASSPDAGDNEQFF. The CDR3 DNA follows: TGTGCCAGCTCACCCGATGCGGGGGACAATGAGCAGTTCTTC.

This clone came up once. This sequence joins TRBV3-1 (or the pseudogene TRBV3-2) and TRBJ2-7; perhaps TRBD2 as D (5 bases). The length of the CDR3 is 15 residues. CDR1 and CDR2 (germline): LGHDT, YNNKEL (reference sequence). Trimming removed 9 bases at V and 5 bases at J, with 23 bases between. The CDR3 here is CARARRVFVLDEQYF. The CDR3 DNA sequence: TGTGCCAGAGCGCGGCGGGTTTTCGTGTTAGACGAGCAGTACTTC.

The chain uses TRBV11-1 and TRBJ2-5, with D tentatively TRBD1 (6 bases). Trimming shortened V by 5 bases and J by 5 bases, and 15 bases separated the two germline ends. Germline V gene sequence: CDR1 SGHAT, CDR2 FQDESV (reference sequence). This CDR3 contains 14 residues. DNA of the CDR3: TGTGCCAGCAGCCCCTCCAGGGGAAGGGAGACCCAGTACTTC. Residues: CASSPSRGRETQYF. Looking up the rest from reference TRBV11-1 and TRBJ2-5 gives the full variable domain: EAEVAQSPRYKITEKSQAVAFWCDPISGHATLYWYRQILGQGPELLVQFQDESVVDDSQLPKDRFSAERLKGVDSTLKIQPAELGDSAMYLCASSPSRGRETQYFGPGTRLLVL.

The chain has TRBV7-2 and TRBJ2-3; 10 bases agree with TRBD2. The J segment lost 3 bases and the V segment lost 1 base, leaving 4 bases of the junction unmatched. This CDR3 contains 16 residues. Germline CDR1 SGHTA, CDR2 FQGNSA. CDR3 DNA: TGTGCCAGCAGCTTAGGGCCACTAGCGGGGACAGATACGCAGTATTTT. It encodes CASSLGPLAGTDTQYF.

The chain uses TRBV18 and TRBJ1-5, with unresolved D. Trimming left V 3 bases short and J 1 base short, with 13 bases between. The CDR3 contains 16 residues. Germline V gene lookup returns CDR1 KGHSH and CDR2 LQKENI. CDR3 nucleotides: TGTGCCAGCTCACCTCCGGGTCCGAAAAGCAATCAGCCCCAGCATTTT. Its protein product is CASSPPGPKSNQPQHF.

V and J are TRBV4-3 and TRBJ1-4; D gene unclear. The CDR3 spans 14 residues. Per the germline V gene, CDR1 is LGHNA and CDR2 is YSLEER. Trimming pared 0 bases from V and 8 bases from J, leaving 10 bases between. The CDR3 region is CASSQDLGAEKLFF. CDR3 sequence (DNA): TGCGCCAGCAGCCAAGATTTGGGAGCGGAAAAACTGTTTTTT.

The chain has TRBV7-9 and TRBJ1-2; a weak D match, TRBD1 (5 bases). This CDR3 contains 14 residues. Trimming pared 3 bases from V and 8 bases from J, leaving 16 bases between. CDR1 and CDR2 from the germline V gene are SEHNR and FQNEAQ (reference sequence). The CDR3 DNA sequence: TGTGCCAGCAGCTTTCAATCAGGGTCGCGCGGCTACACCTTC. Translating it yields CASSFQSGSRGYTF.

This clone was found a few times. The chain is built from TRBV7-9 and TRBJ2-7, with 12 bases that match TRBD1. The junction had 1 base not matched to a gene; V was cut back by 1 base and J by 6 bases. Germline CDR1 SEHNR, CDR2 FQNEAQ (reference sequence). The CDR3 totals 14 residues. The CDR3 loop is CASSLGGQGAEQYF. The DNA of the CDR3 is TGTGCCAGCAGCTTAGGGGGACAGGGGGCCGAGCAGTACTTC.

The chain employs TRBV5-4 and TRBJ2-5; 10 nucleotides align to TRBD1. After removal of 5 bases from V and 0 bases from J, the junction contained 4 bases not matched to a gene. CDR1 and CDR2 (germline): SGHNT, YYREEE (reference sequence). This CDR3 is built from 15 residues. The CDR3 coding sequence is TGTGCCAGCAGTCAGACAGGGGGCCACCAAGAGACCCAGTACTTC. Its translation is CASSQTGGHQETQYF.

The V gene is TRBV6-5, the J gene TRBJ2-2; TRBD1 might be the D (5 bases). Germline V gives CDR1 MNHEY, CDR2 SVGAGI. The germline V and J ends were trimmed by 8 bases and 6 bases, with 10 bases remaining between them. This CDR3 is 12 amino acids long. CDR3 nucleotides: TGTGCCAGCCACAGCAGGGCCGGGGAGCTGTTTTTT. Translating gives CASHSRAGELFF.